This TCR beta chain was retrieved from a study of T cell repertoires in cytomegalovirus infection (dated by TCRdb to between 2018 and 2021). About the full investigation: Peptide stimulations targeted recently identified HLA-C-restricted CMV epitopes, whose presentation resists viral immunomodulation, together with well-studied HLA-B-restricted epitopes. Donor HLA type was relevant to the analysis, because carriage of CMV infection together with the matching HLA type was indicated by public TCR beta signatures. Study-wide conclusions, independent of this receptor: Carriers of CMV infection plus the relevant HLA type were discriminated by the cumulative frequency of public TCR beta family members in the study cohort and in an independent roughly 340-donor cohort. The ex vivo response was dominated by HLA-C-restricted CMV-specific TCR beta clonotypes, which also provided the single most frequent clonotype in two of eight donors.

A remark on this clonotype: The antigen this receptor binds is unknown. Base qualities are missing; no much larger clone stands one base away.

CDR1 and CDR2 are drawn from the germline V gene: SGHDN, FVKESK. V is shortened by 4 bases, J by 0 bases, and the region joining them spans 18 bases. The CDR3, from cysteine to phenylalanine, totals 18 residues. Only the CDR3 portion is preserved as DNA: 54 bases, with reading frame beginning at the first base. Sequencing took place on an Illumina HiSeq 1500. TCRdb took the public reads, trimmed them with fastp at Q25, ran MiXCR for clone calling and kept in-frame beta chains. Rows with one shared CDR3 protein collapse into an entry with the most common genes and DNA. In all, the sample holds under 300,000 distinct CDR3 sequences, and less than 25% of those were seen once. The top ten clonotypes cover roughly a fifth of the sample. According to the study, the label for this sample's treatment or condition signals: in vitro stimulation with specific CMV peptide epitopes to enrich CMV-specific T cells.

The chain was built from TRBV14 and TRBJ2-2; no D gene can be assigned with confidence. The TCR originated in a human donor in good health (CMV status not recorded). Some clones in this sample may be carry-over from other donors' samples. The sequencing here drew on cultured PBMCs, taken from culture after CMV antigen stimulation. This receptor has the CDR3 CASSPRLSTAANTGELFF. The bases are TGTGCCAGCAGCCCCCGGTTGTCTACCGCGGCGAACACCGGGGAGCTGTTTTTT.